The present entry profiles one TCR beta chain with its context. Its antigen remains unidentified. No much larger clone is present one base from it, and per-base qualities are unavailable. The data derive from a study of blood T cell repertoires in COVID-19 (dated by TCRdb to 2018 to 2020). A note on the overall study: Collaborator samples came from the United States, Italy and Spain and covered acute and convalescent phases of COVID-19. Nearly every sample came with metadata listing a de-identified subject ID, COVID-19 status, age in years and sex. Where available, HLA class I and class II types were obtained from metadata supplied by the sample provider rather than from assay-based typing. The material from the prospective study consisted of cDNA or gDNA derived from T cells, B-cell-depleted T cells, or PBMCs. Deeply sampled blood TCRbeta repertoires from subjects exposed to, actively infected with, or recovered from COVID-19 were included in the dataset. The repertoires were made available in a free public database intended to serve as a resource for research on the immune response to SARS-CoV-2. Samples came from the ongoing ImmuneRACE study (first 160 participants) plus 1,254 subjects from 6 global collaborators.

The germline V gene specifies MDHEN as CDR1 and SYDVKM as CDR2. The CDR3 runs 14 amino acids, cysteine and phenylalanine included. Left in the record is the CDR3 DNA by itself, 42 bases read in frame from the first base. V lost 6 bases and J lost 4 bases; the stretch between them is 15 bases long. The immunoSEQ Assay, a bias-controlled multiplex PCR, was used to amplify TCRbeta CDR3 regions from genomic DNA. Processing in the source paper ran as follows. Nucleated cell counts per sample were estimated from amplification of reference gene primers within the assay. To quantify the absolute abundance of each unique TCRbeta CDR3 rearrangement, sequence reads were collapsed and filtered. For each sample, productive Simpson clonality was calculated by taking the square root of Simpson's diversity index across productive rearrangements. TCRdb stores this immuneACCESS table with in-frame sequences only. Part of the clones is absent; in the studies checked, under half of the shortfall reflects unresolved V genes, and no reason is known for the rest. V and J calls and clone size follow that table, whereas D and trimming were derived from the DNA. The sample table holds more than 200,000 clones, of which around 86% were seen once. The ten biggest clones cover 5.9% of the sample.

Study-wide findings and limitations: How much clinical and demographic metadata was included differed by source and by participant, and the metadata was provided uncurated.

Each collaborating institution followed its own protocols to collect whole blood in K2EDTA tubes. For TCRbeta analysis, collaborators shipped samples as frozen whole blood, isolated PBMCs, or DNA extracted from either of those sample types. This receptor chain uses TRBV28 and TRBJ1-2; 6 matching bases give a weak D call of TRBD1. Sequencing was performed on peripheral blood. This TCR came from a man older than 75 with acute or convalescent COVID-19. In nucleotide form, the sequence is TGTGCCAGCAGCCCTGGGGGGGCGGGCTATGGCTACACCTTC. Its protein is CASSPGGAGYGYTF.